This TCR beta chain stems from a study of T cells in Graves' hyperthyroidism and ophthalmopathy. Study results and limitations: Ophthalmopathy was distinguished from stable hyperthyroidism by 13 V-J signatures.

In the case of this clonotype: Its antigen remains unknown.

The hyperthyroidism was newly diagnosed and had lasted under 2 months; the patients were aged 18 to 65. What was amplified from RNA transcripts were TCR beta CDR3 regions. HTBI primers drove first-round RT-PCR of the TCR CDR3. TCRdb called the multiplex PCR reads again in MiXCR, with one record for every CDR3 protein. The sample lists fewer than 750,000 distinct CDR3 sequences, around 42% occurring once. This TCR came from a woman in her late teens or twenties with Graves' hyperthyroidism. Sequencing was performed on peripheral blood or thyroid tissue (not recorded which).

The CDR3: CASSQGLPSETQYF. The CDR3 bases are TGTGCCAGCAGTCAGGGACTACCGTCAGAGACCCAGTACTTC. The chain has TRBV6-5 and TRBJ2-5, with 7 bases that match TRBD2. CDR3 size: 14 residues. The V and J ends lost 5 bases and 4 bases, in that order; junction bases with no gene match: 7. From germline, CDR1 is MNHEY and CDR2 SVGAGI.